This TCR beta chain was retrieved from a study of T cell responses to AZD1222 COVID-19 vaccine. Germline-derived CDR1 and CDR2 are SGHVS and FQNEAQ. This CDR3 is 16 amino acids long. V was trimmed by 0 bases and J by 4 bases, leaving 16 bases between them. Here immunoSEQ multiplex PCR was the method, and the copy in TCRdb shows in-frame clones only, minus some. The data contain 100,000 to 150,000 clones, over 85% of them seen just once; the ten biggest clones take up roughly 1%. This chain connects TRBV7-8 to TRBJ2-7; perhaps TRBD2 as D (6 bases). This TCR derives from an adult who received the AZD1222 COVID-19 vaccine. The sequences come from peripheral blood, collected 28 days after the second AZD1222 dose. The CDR3: CASSLARPSEGYEQYF. As DNA, the CDR3 is TGTGCCAGCAGCTTAGCGCGTCCTAGCGAAGGATACGAGCAGTACTTC.